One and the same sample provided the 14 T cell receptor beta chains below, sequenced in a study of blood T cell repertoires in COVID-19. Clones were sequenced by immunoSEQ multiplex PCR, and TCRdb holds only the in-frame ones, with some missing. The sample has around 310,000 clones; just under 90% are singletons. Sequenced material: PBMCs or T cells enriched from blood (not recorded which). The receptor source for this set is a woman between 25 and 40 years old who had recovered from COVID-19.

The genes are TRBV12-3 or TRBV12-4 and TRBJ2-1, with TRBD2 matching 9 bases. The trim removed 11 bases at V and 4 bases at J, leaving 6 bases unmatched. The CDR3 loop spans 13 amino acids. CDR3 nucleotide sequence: TGTGCCTCTGGACTAGCGAAATACAATGAGCAGTTCTTC. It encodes CASGLAKYNEQFF.

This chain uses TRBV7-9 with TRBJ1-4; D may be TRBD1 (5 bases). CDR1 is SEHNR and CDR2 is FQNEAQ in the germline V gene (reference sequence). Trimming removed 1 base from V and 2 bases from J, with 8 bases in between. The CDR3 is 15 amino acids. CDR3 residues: CASSLVGLTNEKLFF. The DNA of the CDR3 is TGTGCCAGCAGCTTAGTGGGACTTACTAATGAAAAACTGTTTTTT.

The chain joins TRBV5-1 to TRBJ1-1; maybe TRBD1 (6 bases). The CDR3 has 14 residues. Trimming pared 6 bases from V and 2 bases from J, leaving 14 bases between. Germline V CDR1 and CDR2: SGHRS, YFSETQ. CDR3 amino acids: CASNYREPNTEAFF. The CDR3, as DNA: TGCGCCAGCAACTACAGGGAACCTAACACTGAAGCTTTCTTT.

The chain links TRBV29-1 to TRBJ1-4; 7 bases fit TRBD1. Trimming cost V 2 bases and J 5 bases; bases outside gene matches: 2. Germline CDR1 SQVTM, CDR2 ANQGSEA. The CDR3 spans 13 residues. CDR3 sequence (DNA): TGCAGCGTTGAATACAGGGGAAATGAAAAACTGTTTTTT. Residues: CSVEYRGNEKLFF.

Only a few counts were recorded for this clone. The CDR3 loop reads CASSAQGISYEQYF. CDR3 bases: TGTGCCAGCAGTGCACAGGGAATCTCCTACGAGCAGTACTTC. The genes are TRBV27 and TRBJ2-7; tentative D call: TRBD1 (6 bases). Germline CDR1 and CDR2: MNHEY and SMNVEV (reference sequence). The CDR3 consists of 14 residues. Trimming shortened V by 5 bases and J by 0 bases, and 11 bases separated the two germline ends.

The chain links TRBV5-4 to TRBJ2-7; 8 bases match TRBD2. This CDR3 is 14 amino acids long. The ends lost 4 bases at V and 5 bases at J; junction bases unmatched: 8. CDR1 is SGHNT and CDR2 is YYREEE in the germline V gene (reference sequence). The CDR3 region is CASSRGLAAHEQYF. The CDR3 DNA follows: TGTGCCAGCAGCCGTGGACTAGCCGCCCACGAGCAGTACTTC.

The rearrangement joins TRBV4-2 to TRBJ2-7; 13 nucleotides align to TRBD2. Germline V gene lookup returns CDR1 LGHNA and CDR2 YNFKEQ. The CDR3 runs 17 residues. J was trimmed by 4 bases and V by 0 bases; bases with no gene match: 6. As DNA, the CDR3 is TGTGCCAGCAGCCAAGATTGGGGACTAGCGGGGATTTACGAGCAGTACTTC. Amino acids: CASSQDWGLAGIYEQYF.

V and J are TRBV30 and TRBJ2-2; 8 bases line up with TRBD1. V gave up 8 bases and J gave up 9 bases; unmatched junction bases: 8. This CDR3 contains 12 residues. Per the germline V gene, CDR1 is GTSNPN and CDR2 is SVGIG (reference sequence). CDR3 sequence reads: CARGTGSRELFF. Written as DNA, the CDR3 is TGTGCCAGAGGGACAGGCAGCCGGGAGCTGTTTTTT.

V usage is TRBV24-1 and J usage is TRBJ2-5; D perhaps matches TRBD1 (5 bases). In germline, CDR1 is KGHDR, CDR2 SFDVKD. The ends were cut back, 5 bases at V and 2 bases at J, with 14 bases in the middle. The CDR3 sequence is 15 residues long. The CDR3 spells CATSGQQTTQETQYF. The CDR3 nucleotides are TGTGCCACCAGTGGACAGCAGACAACTCAAGAGACCCAGTACTTC.

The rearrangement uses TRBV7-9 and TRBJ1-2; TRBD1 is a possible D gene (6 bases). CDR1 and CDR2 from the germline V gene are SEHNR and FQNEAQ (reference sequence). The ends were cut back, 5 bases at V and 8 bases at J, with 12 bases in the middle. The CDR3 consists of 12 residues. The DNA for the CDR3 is TGTGCCAGCAGCCAAGGGGGACCGGGCTACACCTTC. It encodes CASSQGGPGYTF.

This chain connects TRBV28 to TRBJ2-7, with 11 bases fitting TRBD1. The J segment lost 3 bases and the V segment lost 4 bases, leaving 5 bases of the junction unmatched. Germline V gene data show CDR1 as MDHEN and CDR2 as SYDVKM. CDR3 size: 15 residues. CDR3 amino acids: CASSSPGQGDYEQYF. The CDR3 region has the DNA TGTGCCAGCAGTTCACCGGGACAGGGGGACTACGAGCAGTACTTC.

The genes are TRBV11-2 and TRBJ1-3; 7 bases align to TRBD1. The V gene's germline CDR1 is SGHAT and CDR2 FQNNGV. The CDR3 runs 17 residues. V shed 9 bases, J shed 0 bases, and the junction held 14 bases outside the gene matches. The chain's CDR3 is CARKNPGQRNSGNTIYF. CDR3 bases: TGTGCCAGGAAAAACCCGGGACAGCGAAACTCTGGAAACACCATATATTTT. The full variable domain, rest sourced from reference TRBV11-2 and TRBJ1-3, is EAGVAQSPRYKIIEKRQSVAFWCNPISGHATLYWYQQILGQGPKLLIQFQNNGVVDDSQLPKDRFSAERLKGVDSTLKIQPAKLEDSAVYLCARKNPGQRNSGNTIYFGEGSWLTVV.

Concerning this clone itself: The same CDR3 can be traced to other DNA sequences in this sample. CDR3 nucleotide sequence: TGTGCCAGCAGTTACGCAGGGGGTAGCAATCAGCCCCAGCATTTT. Translated: CASSYAGGSNQPQHF. The chain has TRBV27 and TRBJ1-5; the match to TRBD1 covers 7 bases. Germline CDR1 and CDR2: MNHEY and SMNVEV (reference sequence). This CDR3 comprises 15 residues. Trimming removed 4 bases from V and 0 bases from J; junction bases left unmatched: 3.

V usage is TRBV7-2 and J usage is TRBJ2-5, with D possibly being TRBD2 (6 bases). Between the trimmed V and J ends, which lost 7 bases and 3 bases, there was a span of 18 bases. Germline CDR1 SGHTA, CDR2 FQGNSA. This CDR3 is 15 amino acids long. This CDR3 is CASTLWAGSKETQYF. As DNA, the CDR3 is TGTGCCAGCACCCTATGGGCGGGGAGTAAAGAGACCCAGTACTTC.